The rows below give T cell receptor beta chains drawn from one sample of a study of OX40 agonist ivuxolimab in advanced cancers. Produced via immunoSEQ multiplex PCR; TCRdb's table is partial and in-frame only. The sample lists fewer than 15,000 clones, around 80% occurring once. Sequencing used CD4+ or CD8+ T cells sorted from blood, obtained in a trial of the OX40 agonist ivuxolimab. The receptors shown here come from an adult with an advanced solid tumor such as melanoma, head and neck, liver or kidney cancer. The CDR3 runs from the conserved cysteine through the conserved F or W. D genes are given only for firm matches. Size values are once, few and many counts, or a class for expanded clones, and some rows have none.

size	D	V	J	DNA	CDR3
-	-	TRBV7-8	TRBJ1-4	TGTGCCAGCAGCTTAGAATTAGGCCGTCCAACTAATGAAAAACTGTTTTTT	CASSLELGRPTNEKLFF
-	-	TRBV7-9	TRBJ2-7	TGTGCCAGCAGCTTAGTTTCCTACGAGCAGTACTTC	CASSLVSYEQYF
-	TRBD1	TRBV6-1	TRBJ2-3	TGTGCCAGCAGACAGGGGTTGGGCACAGATACGCAGTATTTT	CASRQGLGTDTQYF
-	-	TRBV19	TRBJ2-1	TGTGCCAGTAGTAAAGGACGTGGGGCATACAATGAGCAGTTCTTC	CASSKGRGAYNEQFF
once	TRBD2	TRBV11-2	TRBJ2-1	TGTGCCAGCAGCTTCCCGGCTAGCGGTACCAATGAGCAGTTCTTC	CASSFPASGTNEQFF
-	-	TRBV11-2	TRBJ2-7	TGTGCCAGCAGCTTAGGACAGTGGGAGCAGTACTTC	CASSLGQWEQYF
few	TRBD2	TRBV27	TRBJ2-7	TGTGCCAGCAGTTCAACTAGCGCGGGGGAGCAGTACTTC	CASSSTSAGEQYF
-	-	TRBV19	TRBJ2-2	TGTGCCAGTAGAGTCCAGGGAGAAGGGGCCGGGGAGCTGTTTTTT	CASRVQGEGAGELFF
-	TRBD2	TRBV7-6	TRBJ2-3	TGTGCCAGCAGCTTAATAGCGGGAGCGAACACAGATACGCAGTATTTT	CASSLIAGANTDTQYF
-	-	TRBV11-3	TRBJ1-2	TGTGCCAGCTTGGGGGGTAACTATGGCTACACCTTC	CASLGGNYGYTF
-	TRBD2	TRBV5-6	TRBJ2-7	TGTGCCAGCAGCTTGGTAGCGGGCGCAAGAACCTACGAGCAGTACTTC	CASSLVAGARTYEQYF
once	-	TRBV6-4	TRBJ2-1	TGTGCCAGCAGTGGTGGCAATGAGCAGTTCTTC	CASSGGNEQFF
once	TRBD2	TRBV10-2	TRBJ2-7	TGCGCCAGCAGTGAGTCGGGTAGCGGGAGCTACGAGCAGTACTTC	CASSESGSGSYEQYF
once	-	TRBV4-1	TRBJ1-5	TGCGCCAGCAGCCAACTACCCCGGGACATTCAGCCCCAGCATTTT	CASSQLPRDIQPQHF
-	-	TRBV19	TRBJ2-5	TGTGCCAGTAGGCCTAGAGGCCAAGAGACCCAGTACTTC	CASRPRGQETQYF
-	TRBD1	TRBV5-1	TRBJ2-1	TGCGCCAGCGGACAGGATTACAATGAGCAGTTCTTC	CASGQDYNEQFF
-	-	TRBV4-2	TRBJ1-5	TGTGCCAGCAGCATAGAGGGGATAAGCAATCAGCCCCAGCATTTT	CASSIEGISNQPQHF